One and the same sample provided the 13 T cell receptor beta chains below, sequenced in a study of identical twins. TCRdb independently ran MiXCR on the 5' RACE reads; one entry per CDR3 protein. The sample shows hundreds of thousands of distinct CDR3 sequences, roughly 6.2% of them seen only once. Input material: naive T cells sorted from blood. All receptors derive from a man aged 18 to 29 in good health.

This clonotype was detected ten times or more. The gene calls are TRBV10-3 and TRBJ2-1; 9 bases line up with TRBD2. Germline CDR1 reads ENHRY; CDR2 reads SYGVKD. CDR3 length equals 13 residues. V was pared by 6 bases and J by 7 bases, with 4 bases of the junction left unmatched. This CDR3 is CAIRGLAGNEQFF. CDR3 DNA sequence: TGTGCCATCAGGGGACTAGCAGGGAATGAGCAGTTCTTC.

This clonotype appeared a few times. The chain couples TRBV7-9 to TRBJ2-3; 7 bases map to TRBD2. Germline CDR1 and CDR2: SEHNR and FQNEAQ (reference sequence). The V segment lost 5 bases and the J segment 1 base; nucleotides outside the gene matches: 12. The CDR3 has 17 residues. CDR3 amino acids: CASSTIPGTTRTDTQYF. CDR3 bases: TGTGCCAGCAGCACGATTCCCGGGACTACACGCACAGATACGCAGTATTTT.

This chain connects TRBV12-3 or TRBV12-4 to TRBJ2-7; tentative D call: TRBD2 (6 bases). The CDR3 totals 15 residues. V was clipped by 3 bases and J by 5 bases, with 17 bases between them. The CDR3 nucleotides are TGTGCCAGCAGTTTCCCGACTAGTAAATTCCACGAGCAGTACGTC. The encoded protein is CASSFPTSKFHEQYV.

V and J are TRBV9 and TRBJ2-1, with D perhaps matching TRBD1 (6 bases). Germline assignment: CDR1 SGDLS and CDR2 YYNGEE. The V end lost 0 bases, the J end lost 0 bases, and 10 bases lay between the germline ends. CDR3 length equals 16 residues. The CDR3 protein is CASSVVADSSYNEQFF. CDR3 sequence (DNA): TGTGCCAGCAGCGTAGTCGCGGACAGCTCCTACAATGAGCAGTTCTTC. The entire variable domain, with the rest obtained from reference TRBV9 and TRBJ2-1, is as follows: DSGVTQTPKHLITATGQRVTLRCSPRSGDLSVYWYQQSLDQGLQFLIQYYNGEERAKGNILERFSAQQFPDLHSELNLSSLELGDSALYFCASSVVADSSYNEQFFGPGTRLTVL.

This clonotype was found many times. The chain has TRBV18 and TRBJ1-2, with D tentatively TRBD1 (5 bases). The germline V gene has CDR1 KGHSH and CDR2 LQKENI. The V and J ends lost 3 bases and 0 bases respectively, with 17 bases between them. This CDR3 comprises 17 residues. The CDR3 here is CASSPPGLTRANYGYTF. The CDR3 DNA is TGTGCCAGCTCACCCCCAGGACTTACCAGGGCTAACTATGGCTACACCTTC.

V usage is TRBV15 and J usage is TRBJ2-7; D ambiguous. This CDR3 is 14 amino acids long. V was clipped by 1 base and J by 4 bases, with 11 bases between them. Germline CDR1 LNHNV, CDR2 YYDKDF (reference sequence). The CDR3: CATSRADTQYEQYF. The CDR3 DNA reads as TGTGCCACCAGCAGAGCCGACACACAATACGAGCAGTACTTC.

This clonotype was observed many times. This chain connects TRBV21-1 to TRBJ2-1; the table calls TRBD1, which could not be checked here. TRBV21-1 is a known pseudogene. The CDR3 is 12 residues long. CDR3 sequence reads: CASVTPFGRVRF. In DNA, the CDR3 is TGTGCCAGCGTCACGCCCTTCGGACGGGTAAGGTTC.

This clonotype was recorded a few times. The chain links TRBV30 to TRBJ2-1; TRBD2 matches at 8 bases. Germline CDR1 is GTSNPN and CDR2 is SVGIG (reference sequence). Germline trimming cut 7 bases from V and 8 bases from J; bases unmatched to any gene: 16. The CDR3 covers 15 residues. The CDR3 bases are TGTGCCTCTTGGGGTAGCGGGAACTTCTCCGATGAGCAGTTCTTC. Translated, it gives CASWGSGNFSDEQFF.

This clonotype occurred many times. The chain links TRBV2 to TRBJ2-1; 9 bases are shared with TRBD2. CDR3 size: 14 residues. Germline CDR1 is SNHLY and CDR2 is FYNNEI. The ends lost 6 bases at V and 3 bases at J; junction bases unmatched: 3. The CDR3 coding sequence is TGTGCCAGCAGCGGCGGGAGGGGCTACAATGAGCAGTTCTTC. Translated, it gives CASSGGRGYNEQFF.

This clonotype was counted only a few times. CDR3 coding DNA: TGCGCCAGCAGCCGGAGGGACAACCAAGAGACCCAGTACTTC. Amino acid sequence: CASSRRDNQETQYF. The gene calls are TRBV5-1 and TRBJ2-5; D possibly uses TRBD1 or TRBD2 (6 bases each). There are 14 residues in the CDR3. The germline V and J ends were trimmed by 4 bases and 0 bases, with 10 bases remaining between them. Germline values: CDR1 SGHRS, CDR2 YFSETQ.

This clonotype was recorded at least ten times. The CDR3 DNA follows: TGTGCCAGCACCCAGACAGGGGGCGCAGAGACCCAGTACTTC. Translation gives CASTQTGGAETQYF. This chain joins TRBV12-3 or TRBV12-4 and TRBJ2-5, with 10 positions matching TRBD1. J lost 4 bases, V lost 7 bases, and 6 bases had no gene match. The CDR3 extends over 14 amino acids.

The chain uses TRBV27 and TRBJ2-7; 9 positions agree with TRBD1. The V gene's germline CDR1 is MNHEY and CDR2 SMNVEV (reference sequence). CDR3 length: 9 residues. The CDR3 loop reads CASRTGAVV. The CDR3 DNA reads as TGTGCCAGCCGGACAGGGGCCGTAGTC.

This clonotype was recorded many times. The CDR3 nucleotides are TGTGCCAGCACCACAACTAGCGCTGGCACCGGGGAGCTGTTTTTT. Its protein product is CASTTTSAGTGELFF. The V and J genes are TRBV7-3 and TRBJ2-2, with 7 bases fitting TRBD2. With V trimmed by 7 bases and J by 4 bases, 9 bases remained unmatched. This CDR3 comprises 15 residues. CDR1 SGHTA and CDR2 FQGTGA come from the germline V gene.